The T cell receptor beta chain under discussion was sequenced for a study of CD8 T cells in ankylosing spondylitis. About this clonotype itself: As yet, its antigen is unknown.

Each CDR3 protein is one row after TCRdb ran MiXCR on the 5' RACE reads. The sample has around 150,000 distinct CDR3 sequences, 5.5% to 7.5% seen once; the top ten hold roughly 12%. In germline, CDR1 is GTSNPN, CDR2 SVGIG (reference sequence). Deletions cut 0 bases from V and 9 bases from J, with 12 bases between. The CDR3 loop spans 13 amino acids. The study, taken as a whole, reports: Significant enrichment of disease-linked clones was reportedly seen in matched ankylosing spondylitis synovial fluid. Disease-linked clones proved CD8+ and comparatively uncommon in peripheral blood.

The receptor's source is a female donor with ankylosing spondylitis or in good health (not recorded which). This chain uses TRBV30 with TRBJ2-4; perhaps TRBD1 as D (5 bases). The sequenced material came from blood, either unsorted or a sorted T cell fraction (not recorded which). CDR3 sequence reads: CAWSVRGQGIQYF. CDR3 DNA sequence: TGTGCCTGGAGTGTACGTGGTCAGGGCATTCAGTACTTC.